Below, 18 T cell receptor beta chains from the same sample are listed, as sequenced in a study of cytomegalovirus exposure and HLA in healthy donors. PCR involved 60 Vbeta and 13 Jbeta primers. Libraries were prepared by immunoSEQ multiplex PCR; TCRdb keeps only in-frame clonotypes and omits some of them. The sample gives approximately 130,000 clones, roughly four fifths of which show up once; 2.7% is in the top ten. Sample: PBMCs. Every receptor here comes from a boy younger than 10 in good health and CMV-seronegative.

This clone is a singleton in its sample. This chain connects TRBV9 to TRBJ2-1; maybe TRBD1 (6 bases). The CDR3 extends over 16 amino acids. Trimming stripped 4 bases from V and 10 bases from J, with 24 bases between. CDR1 is SGDLS, CDR2 YYNGEE, per germline. The CDR3 loop reads CASSPPQGPRQFEQFF. The CDR3 nucleotides read TGTGCCAGCAGCCCGCCCCAGGGGCCGCGACAATTCGAGCAGTTCTTC.

The chain combines TRBV6-6 with TRBJ1-2; weak D call: TRBD1 (5 bases). Trimming removed 6 bases at V and 7 bases at J, with 18 bases between. There are 14 residues in the CDR3. Germline lookup yields CDR1 MNHNY and CDR2 SVGAGI (reference sequence). Here the CDR3 DNA reads TGTGCCAGCAGGCCCAGGGTAGAGATACTTGGCTACACCTTC. It is translated as CASRPRVEILGYTF.

The chain employs TRBV4-3 and TRBJ2-4; 8 bases align to TRBD1. CDR1 and CDR2 (germline): LGHNA, YSLEER. The length of the CDR3 is 14 residues. After removal of 1 base from V and 6 bases from J, the junction contained 2 bases not matched to a gene. The CDR3 DNA follows: TGCGCCAGCAGCCAAGGGCAGGGGGCAAACATTCAGTACTTC. Its translation is CASSQGQGANIQYF.

The chain couples TRBV7-8 to TRBJ2-7, with D possibly being TRBD1 (6 bases). The germline CDR1 and CDR2 sequences are SGHVS and FQNEAQ. The V end was cut by 1 base, the J end by 7 bases, with 11 bases between. This CDR3 region has 13 residues. The CDR3 DNA follows: TGTGCCAGCAGCTTAGTGGACCAGGGGGAGCAGTACGTC. This codes for CASSLVDQGEQYV.

The chain links TRBV30 to TRBJ1-2; 7 bases match TRBD1. Looked up from germline, CDR1 is GTSNPN and CDR2 is SVGIG (reference sequence). This CDR3 is 14 amino acids long. The J segment lost 6 bases and the V segment lost 3 bases, leaving 10 bases of the junction unmatched. The CDR3 region has the DNA TGTGCCTGGAGCGGTTCGACAGGGTTCAATGGCTACACCTTC. Its protein is CAWSGSTGFNGYTF.

The rearrangement joins TRBV6-5 to TRBJ1-1; D is uncertain. The germline gives CDR1 MNHEY, CDR2 SVGAGI. The CDR3 consists of 11 residues. V dropped 4 bases and J dropped 7 bases, with 7 bases sitting between them. CDR3 sequence reads: CASSSQCEAFF. The CDR3 DNA sequence: TGTGCCAGCAGTTCTCAGTGTGAAGCTTTCTTT.

The J gene is TRBJ2-1, the V gene TRBV9, with 9 bases aligning to TRBD2. CDR3 length equals 16 residues. Germline-derived CDR1 and CDR2 are SGDLS and YYNGEE. The junction had 11 bases not matched to a gene; V was cut back by 4 bases and J by 6 bases. The CDR3 bases are TGTGCCAGCAGCCCTCGGGATAGCGGGGGTATCAATGAGCAGTTCTTC. This translates into CASSPRDSGGINEQFF.

The rearrangement joins TRBV20-1 to TRBJ2-1, with D perhaps matching TRBD2 (5 bases). The CDR3 consists of 11 residues. Germline V gives CDR1 DFQATT, CDR2 SNEGSKA (reference sequence). V was cut by 6 bases and J by 9 bases, with 12 bases left in between. This CDR3 reads CSALLVTEQFF. The CDR3 DNA reads as TGCAGTGCGCTACTAGTCACTGAGCAGTTCTTC.

The gene calls are TRBV11-3 and TRBJ2-1; 10 bases line up with TRBD2. CDR3 length equals 15 residues. Germline assignment: CDR1 SGHNT and CDR2 YENEEA. V lost 6 bases and J lost 6; bases outside the gene matches: 8. CDR3 DNA sequence: TGTGCCAGCAGACGTAGCGGGGGGCCCTCCAATGAGCAGTTCTTC. Amino acids: CASRRSGGPSNEQFF.

This clone occurred a few times. The V call is TRBV6-4, the J call TRBJ2-3; a weak D match, TRBD1 (5 bases). Germline loops: CDR1 MRHNA, CDR2 SNTAGT. V was trimmed by 8 bases and J by 3 bases, leaving 15 bases between them. The CDR3 covers 14 residues. This CDR3 reads CASSQTAWTDTQYF. As DNA, the CDR3 is TGTGCCAGCTCTCAGACAGCGTGGACAGATACGCAGTATTTT.

The rearrangement uses TRBV27 and TRBJ1-2; a possible D gene is TRBD1 (6 bases). The CDR3 has 13 amino acids. V shed 5 bases and J shed 7 bases, with 14 bases lying between them. CDR1 and CDR2 (germline): MNHEY, SMNVEV (reference sequence). Written as DNA, the CDR3 is TGTGCCAGCAGTCCCCGACAGGAAAGTGGCTACACCTTC. This sequence encodes CASSPRQESGYTF.

The rearrangement links TRBV19 to TRBJ1-5; 7 positions match TRBD1. CDR1 and CDR2 (germline): LNHDA, SQIVND (reference sequence). This CDR3 comprises 13 residues. The J segment lost 7 bases and the V segment lost 2 bases, leaving 2 bases of the junction unmatched. The CDR3 region is CASSITGDQPQHF. In DNA form, the CDR3 reads TGTGCCAGTAGTATAACAGGGGACCAGCCCCAGCATTTT.

In its sample, this clone was seen once. The CDR3, as DNA: TGCGCCAGCAGCTTGGTTTTGGGAGCGGGAGACAATGAGCAGTTCTTC. It codes for CASSLVLGAGDNEQFF. This sequence joins TRBV5-1 and TRBJ2-1; TRBD2 agrees at 8 bases. The V segment lost 0 bases and the J segment 5 bases; nucleotides outside the gene matches: 7. Germline V gene lookup returns CDR1 SGHRS and CDR2 YFSETQ. The CDR3 is 16 residues long.

The chain couples TRBV13 to TRBJ2-3; the D gene is possibly TRBD2 (6 bases). The CDR3 length is 15 residues. Germline loops: CDR1 PRHDT, CDR2 FYEKMQ (reference sequence). With 5 bases removed from V and 5 bases from J, the gap between germline ends came to 17 bases. Here the CDR3 DNA reads TGTGCCAGCAGCAAAGGAGGGCAGCACAGAGATACGCAGTATTTT. This encodes CASSKGGQHRDTQYF.

This chain links TRBV6-1 with TRBJ2-3, with 12 bases lining up with TRBD2. The junction had 2 bases not matched to a gene; V was cut back by 3 bases and J by 4 bases. CDR3 length equals 15 residues. Germline assignment: CDR1 MNHNS and CDR2 SASEGT. CDR3 bases: TGTGCCAGCAGTGAGCTAGCGGGAGGGTCAGATACGCAGTATTTT. Its protein product is CASSELAGGSDTQYF.

This CDR3 reads CASSIPGVRYGYTF. CDR3 DNA sequence: TGTGCCAGCAGCATCCCAGGGGTACGGTATGGCTACACCTTC. The J gene is TRBJ1-2, the V gene TRBV7-3, with D perhaps matching TRBD1 (6 bases). The CDR3 length is 14 residues. Germline-derived CDR1 and CDR2 are SGHTA and FQGTGA. V lost 5 bases to trimming and J lost 5 bases, with 15 bases between them.

The DNA for the CDR3 is TGTGCCAGCAGCTTGTCTCAGGGTATGGGCCACGAGCAGTACTTC. Translated: CASSLSQGMGHEQYF. V is TRBV5-8 and J is TRBJ2-7; weak D call: TRBD1 (5 bases). Germline CDR1 and CDR2: SGHTS and YDEGEE. Trimming stripped 1 base from V and 5 bases from J, with 16 bases between. The CDR3 length is 15 residues.

This clone was recorded once. The J gene is TRBJ1-2, the V gene TRBV9; 8 nucleotides agree with TRBD1. This CDR3 is built from 16 residues. From germline, CDR1 is SGDLS and CDR2 YYNGEE. The ends lost 1 base at V and 3 bases at J; junction bases unmatched: 8. CDR3 DNA sequence: TGTGCCAGCAGCGTAAGCCCGGACAGGGCCTACTATGGCTACACCTTC. This codes for CASSVSPDRAYYGYTF.